Shown below are 13 T cell receptor beta chains from a single sample sequenced in a study of PD-1 blockade in classical Hodgkin lymphoma. Regarding time point: cycle 4 day 1 (C4D1), after 6 weeks of nivolumab. Each and every patient relapsed after autologous stem cell transplantation, and patients got differing brentuximab vedotin exposure. Here immunoSEQ multiplex PCR was the method, and the copy in TCRdb shows in-frame clones only, minus some. Of about 89,000 clones in the sample, approximately 90% were seen once. Sample: peripheral blood mononuclear cells (PBMCs), taken before the fourth cycle of nivolumab. The receptors were gathered from a human donor with classical Hodgkin lymphoma.

There are a few counts of this clone. The chain combines TRBV6-1 with TRBJ1-1; D unresolved. Trimming removed 6 bases from V and 1 base from J, with 12 bases in between. The CDR3 loop spans 14 amino acids. Germline lookup yields CDR1 MNHNS and CDR2 SASEGT. The CDR3 region is CASRDRRENTEAFF. DNA for the CDR3: TGTGCCAGCAGGGATAGACGGGAGAACACTGAAGCTTTCTTT.

This clone has just one count. The V call is TRBV19, the J call TRBJ2-2, with D perhaps TRBD2 (6 bases). Germline V lookup: CDR1 LNHDA, CDR2 SQIVND (reference sequence). The CDR3 contains 15 residues. The V end lost 5 bases, the J end lost 0 bases, and 10 bases lay between the germline ends. CDR3 nucleotide sequence: TGTGCCAGTAGTCCTCTAGCGACGAACACCGGGGAGCTGTTTTTT. Protein product: CASSPLATNTGELFF.

The chain is built from TRBV28 and TRBJ1-1, with D hard to call. The CDR3 runs 16 residues. In germline, CDR1 is MDHEN, CDR2 SYDVKM. Deletions cut 7 bases from V and 7 bases from J, with 25 bases between. CDR3: CASNTRRPRDGGEAFF. The DNA for the CDR3 is TGTGCCAGCAACACCCGGAGGCCTCGCGATGGAGGTGAAGCTTTCTTT.

This clone showed up just once. V is TRBV6-5 and J is TRBJ2-7; 11 nucleotides agree with TRBD1. Germline loops: CDR1 MNHEY, CDR2 SVGAGI. The CDR3 covers 15 residues. V was pared by 7 bases and J by 4 bases, with 9 bases of the junction left unmatched. The CDR3 DNA sequence: TGTGCCAGCACCCCCCCGGACAGGGGGCAATACGAGCAGTACTTC. Translating gives CASTPPDRGQYEQYF.

This clone appeared a single time. This chain's CDR3 is CASSLLWAGGTDTQYF. The CDR3, as DNA: TGTGCCAGCAGCTTGTTGTGGGCGGGCGGCACAGATACGCAGTATTTT. The J gene is TRBJ2-3, the V gene TRBV5-6; a weak D match, TRBD2 (5 bases). CDR3 length: 16 amino acids. Germline V gene lookup returns CDR1 SGHDT and CDR2 YYEEEE. Trimming took 1 base from V and 1 from J, leaving 13 bases between them.

This clone was found a few times. The chain combines TRBV30 with TRBJ1-1; D gene uncertain. V dropped 1 base and J dropped 2 bases, with 8 bases sitting between them. Germline CDR1 GTSNPN, CDR2 SVGIG (reference sequence). This CDR3 contains 13 residues. The chain's CDR3 is CAWSAQINTEAFF. The CDR3 DNA reads as TGTGCCTGGAGTGCCCAGATAAACACTGAAGCTTTCTTT.

The J gene is TRBJ1-4, the V gene TRBV5-1; D ambiguous. CDR1 and CDR2 (germline): SGHRS, YFSETQ. Trimming stripped 4 bases from V and 2 bases from J, with 9 bases between. The CDR3 loop spans 14 amino acids. The CDR3 DNA sequence: TGCGCCAGCAGCCTTCTGGGTACTAATGAAAAACTGTTTTTT. Encoded protein: CASSLLGTNEKLFF. Drawing the rest from reference TRBV5-1 and TRBJ1-4, the complete variable domain is KAGVTQTPRYLIKTRGQQVTLSCSPISGHRSVSWYQQTPGQGLQFLFEYFSETQRNKGNFPGRFSGRQFSNSRSEMNVSTLELGDSALYLCASSLLGTNEKLFFGSGTQLSVL.

This chain uses TRBV23-1 with TRBJ1-6, with unresolved D. TRBV23-1 is labeled an ORF, and its function is uncertain. V gave up 2 bases and J gave up 9 bases, with 20 bases separating them. This CDR3 has 17 amino acids. The CDR3, as DNA: TGCGCCAGCAGTCAACCCGGTGCCCAGCCGTATGGTTCACCCCTCCACTTT. It codes for CASSQPGAQPYGSPLHF.

This clone was observed a single time. This chain connects TRBV5-5 to TRBJ1-5; the D gene is possibly TRBD1 (5 bases). Germline assignment: CDR1 SGHKS and CDR2 YYEKEE (reference sequence). The CDR3 sequence is 14 residues long. The ends were cut back, 0 bases at V and 4 bases at J, with 8 bases in the middle. The CDR3 region has the DNA TGTGCCAGCAGCTTGGACAGGAGGAATCAGCCCCAGCATTTT. This sequence encodes CASSLDRRNQPQHF.

The chain carries TRBV7-9 and TRBJ1-6; 7 bases map to TRBD1. The germline V gene encodes CDR1 SEHNR and CDR2 FQNEAQ (reference sequence). This CDR3 has 13 amino acids. The CDR3 spells CVSAQGQNSPLHF. The CDR3 DNA is TGTGTCAGTGCACAGGGACAGAATTCACCCCTCCACTTT.

This clone was found once. V and J are TRBV11-2 and TRBJ2-7; 7 nucleotides agree with TRBD1. The CDR3 contains 13 residues. The V gene's germline CDR1 is SGHAT and CDR2 FQNNGV. V was clipped by 5 bases and J by 2 bases; unmatched bases: 3. The CDR3 spells CASSTTGPYEQYF. CDR3 DNA: TGTGCCAGCAGCACGACAGGGCCCTACGAGCAGTACTTC. Filled out from reference TRBV11-2 and TRBJ2-7, the complete variable domain reads EAGVAQSPRYKIIEKRQSVAFWCNPISGHATLYWYQQILGQGPKLLIQFQNNGVVDDSQLPKDRFSAERLKGVDSTLKIQPAKLEDSAVYLCASSTTGPYEQYFGPGTRLTVT.

The V call is TRBV18, the J call TRBJ1-2; 7 nucleotides align to TRBD1. Per the germline V gene, CDR1 is KGHSH and CDR2 is LQKENI. CDR3 size: 15 residues. Trimming at V came to 2 bases and at J to 4 bases, leaving 7 bases not matched to a gene. CDR3 DNA: TGTGCCAGCTCACCATCCGGGACAGTCACCTATGGCTACACCTTC. It encodes CASSPSGTVTYGYTF.

The genes are TRBV7-2 and TRBJ2-2; D gene uncertain. The CDR3 is 16 amino acids. From germline, CDR1 is SGHTA and CDR2 FQGNSA. V lost 5 bases and J 6 bases, leaving 19 bases between the germline ends. CDR3 sequence (DNA): TGTGCCAGCAGCCAAAGGTCCAGGACGGGCGCCGGGGAGCTGTTTTTT. Its protein product is CASSQRSRTGAGELFF.